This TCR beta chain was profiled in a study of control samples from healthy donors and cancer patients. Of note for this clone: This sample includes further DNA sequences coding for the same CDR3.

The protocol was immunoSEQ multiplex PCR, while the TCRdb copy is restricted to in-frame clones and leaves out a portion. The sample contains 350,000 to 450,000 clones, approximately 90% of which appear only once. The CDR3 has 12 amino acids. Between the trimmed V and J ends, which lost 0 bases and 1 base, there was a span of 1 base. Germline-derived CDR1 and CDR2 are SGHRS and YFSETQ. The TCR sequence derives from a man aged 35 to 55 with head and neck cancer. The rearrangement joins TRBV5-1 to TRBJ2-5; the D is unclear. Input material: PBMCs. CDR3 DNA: TGCGCCAGCAGCTTGGGCCAAGAGACCCAGTACTTC. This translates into CASSLGQETQYF.